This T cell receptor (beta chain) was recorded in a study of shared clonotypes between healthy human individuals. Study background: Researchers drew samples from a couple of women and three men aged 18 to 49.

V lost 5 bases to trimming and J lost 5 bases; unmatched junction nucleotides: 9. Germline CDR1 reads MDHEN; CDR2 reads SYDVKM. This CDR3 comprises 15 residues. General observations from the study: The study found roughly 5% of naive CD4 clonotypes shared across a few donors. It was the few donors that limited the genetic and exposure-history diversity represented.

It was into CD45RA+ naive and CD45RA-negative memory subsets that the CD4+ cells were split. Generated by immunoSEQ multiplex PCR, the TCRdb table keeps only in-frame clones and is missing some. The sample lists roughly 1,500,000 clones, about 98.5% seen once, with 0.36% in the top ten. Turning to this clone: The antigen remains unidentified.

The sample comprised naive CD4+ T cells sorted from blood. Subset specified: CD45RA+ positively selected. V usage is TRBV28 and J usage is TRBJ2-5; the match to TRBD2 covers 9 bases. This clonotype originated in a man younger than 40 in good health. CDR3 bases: TGTGCCAGCAGTGACAATAGCGGGAGATGGGAGACCCAGTACTTC. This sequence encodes CASSDNSGRWETQYF.